One sample yielded the 11 T cell receptor beta chains listed below, sequenced in a study of patients and donors after allogeneic stem cell transplantation. TCRdb called the RT-PCR reads again in MiXCR, with one record for every CDR3 protein. This repertoire shows roughly 940,000 distinct CDR3 sequences, more than 15% found once; its top ten account for around 5.5%. The source material was blood, either unsorted or a sorted T cell fraction (not recorded which). Source of these receptors: a human donor who was either an allogeneic HSCT recipient or a stem cell or donor lymphocyte infusion donor (not recorded which). It is not recorded whose cells these are; they may come from a transplant donor.

V gene TRBV4-3 combines with J gene TRBJ1-4; the match to TRBD1 covers 8 bases. Germline lookup yields CDR1 LGHNA and CDR2 YSLEER. This CDR3 comprises 16 residues. After removal of 1 base from V and 3 bases from J, the junction contained 4 bases not matched to a gene. The chain's CDR3 is CASSQGGQGANEKLFF. In DNA, the CDR3 is TGCGCCAGCAGCCAAGGCGGACAGGGAGCTAATGAAAAACTGTTTTTT.

This clonotype was counted many times. CDR3 region: CASSSQANTEAFF. CDR3 coding DNA: TGTGCCAGCAGTTCTCAGGCGAACACTGAAGCTTTCTTT. The rearrangement links TRBV7-9 to TRBJ1-1; D is ambiguous. The CDR3 totals 13 residues. Germline V lookup: CDR1 SEHNR, CDR2 FQNEAQ (reference sequence). Trimming left V 6 bases short and J 1 base short, with 9 bases between.

V is TRBV7-9 and J is TRBJ2-1; D is possibly TRBD2 (5 bases). Germline V gene sequence: CDR1 SEHNR, CDR2 FQNEAQ (reference sequence). There are 13 residues in the CDR3. V dropped 1 base and J dropped 11 bases, with 12 bases sitting between them. CDR3 protein: CASSLESGIKQFF. The CDR3 DNA is TGTGCCAGCAGCTTAGAATCCGGGATCAAGCAGTTCTTC. Combining the CDR3 with reference TRBV7-9 and TRBJ2-1 gives the whole variable domain DTGVSQNPRHKITKRGQNVTFRCDPISEHNRLYWYRQTLGQGPEFLTYFQNEAQLEKSRLLSDRFSAERPKGSFSTLEIQRTEQGDSAMYLCASSLESGIKQFFGPGTRLTVL.

This clonotype was seen ten or more times. The chain combines TRBV29-1 with TRBJ2-1; unclear D gene. Germline V gene sequence: CDR1 SQVTM, CDR2 ANQGSEA. V was shortened by 1 base and J by 0 bases, with 7 bases between the two germline ends. The CDR3 has 14 amino acids. CDR3: CSVEGRSSYNEQFF. Here the CDR3 DNA reads TGCAGCGTTGAAGGACGCAGCTCCTACAATGAGCAGTTCTTC.

This clonotype was counted a few times. The J gene is TRBJ1-2, the V gene TRBV5-1, with D tentatively TRBD1 (5 bases). CDR1 and CDR2 from the germline V gene are SGHRS and YFSETQ. The CDR3 runs to 15 residues. Trimming removed 0 bases at V and 2 bases at J, with 11 bases between. The CDR3 DNA reads TGCGCCAGCAGCTTGGGTCGGGGACCAAACTATGGCTACACCTTC. Translating gives CASSLGRGPNYGYTF.

This clonotype was found a few times. V usage is TRBV29-1 and J usage is TRBJ2-5; 8 bases fit TRBD1. The CDR3 is 11 amino acids. The trim removed 7 bases at V and 4 bases at J, leaving 2 bases unmatched. The V gene's germline CDR1 is SQVTM and CDR2 ANQGSEA. CDR3 residues: CSATGGETQYF. CDR3 DNA: TGCAGCGCCACAGGGGGAGAGACCCAGTACTTC. The full variable domain, its missing parts supplied by reference TRBV29-1 and TRBJ2-5, is SAVISQKPSRDICQRGTSLTIQCQVDSQVTMMFWYRQQPGQSLTLIATANQGSEATYESGFVIDKFPISRPNLTFSTLTVSNMSPEDSSIYLCSATGGETQYFGPGTRLLVL.

This clonotype occurred a few times. The chain couples TRBV21-1 to TRBJ2-5; the table's D call TRBD2 went unverified against the DNA. TRBV21-1 is annotated as a pseudogene. The length of the CDR3 is 14 residues. CDR3 DNA sequence: TGTGCCAGCAGCAAACGCGGGCTCGAAGAGACCCAGTACTTC. Protein: CASSKRGLEETQYF.

The rearrangement uses TRBV15 and TRBJ1-2, with D possibly TRBD1 on 5 matching bases. The germline gives CDR1 LNHNV, CDR2 YYDKDF (reference sequence). V was shortened by 3 bases and J by 2 bases, with 19 bases between the two germline ends. CDR3 size: 17 residues. The CDR3 nucleotides are TGTGCCACCAGCAGTCTTACCGGGGCAGACCTAAACTATGGCTACACCTTC. Encoded protein: CATSSLTGADLNYGYTF.

This clonotype has only a few counts. The chain recombines TRBV6-1 with TRBJ2-7, with D uncertain. The CDR3 totals 14 residues. Trimming took off 7 bases at V and 0 bases at J, with 13 bases between the two ends. The germline V gene encodes CDR1 MNHNS and CDR2 SASEGT. CDR3 sequence (DNA): TGTGCCAGCACCAAAGGGCCCTACTCCTACGAGCAGTACTTC. Its translation is CASTKGPYSYEQYF.

Ten or more counts support this clonotype. The genes are TRBV12-3 or TRBV12-4 and TRBJ1-1, with 10 bases lining up with TRBD1. The junction had 11 bases not matched to a gene; V was cut back by 6 bases and J by 10 bases. This CDR3 spans 14 amino acids. The CDR3 loop is CASSLGGTGVRAFF. CDR3 nucleotide sequence: TGTGCCAGCAGCCTTGGAGGGACAGGGGTTCGAGCTTTCTTT.

V and J are TRBV2 and TRBJ2-5; D is ambiguous. Trimming took off 7 bases at V and 5 bases at J, with 17 bases between the two ends. The CDR3 length is 14 residues. Germline V gene sequence: CDR1 SNHLY, CDR2 FYNNEI. The CDR3 bases are TGTGCCAGCAACGGAAGGATCCAGGTTGAGACCCAGTACTTC. Its translation is CASNGRIQVETQYF.